Presented here are 19 T cell receptor beta chains from one specimen sequenced in a study of CD8 T cells in ankylosing spondylitis. MiXCR, run by TCRdb on the 5' RACE reads, gives a single entry per CDR3 protein. The sample lists about 800,000 distinct CDR3 sequences, around 11% occurring once. Regarding the study as a whole: Characteristic, it appeared, of ankylosing spondylitis blood was a TCR beta motif of 7 or 8 highly homologous variants.

Their antigens are not known. Sample: blood, either unsorted or a sorted T cell fraction (not recorded which). The receptor set was obtained from a male donor with ankylosing spondylitis.

This clonotype was counted at least ten times. V and J are TRBV7-9 and TRBJ1-5; D is unclear. The CDR3 is made up of 16 amino acids. CDR1 is SEHNR and CDR2 is FQNEAQ in the germline V gene (reference sequence). The V gene lost 1 base and the J gene lost 1 base, with 11 bases spanning the gap. The CDR3 reads CASSLEVGGSNQPQHF. CDR3 coding DNA: TGTGCCAGCAGCTTAGAAGTCGGCGGGAGCAATCAGCCCCAGCATTTT.

The chain combines TRBV5-1 with TRBJ2-5, with D perhaps matching TRBD1 (5 bases). This CDR3 region has 13 residues. The germline gives CDR1 SGHRS, CDR2 YFSETQ. V lost 5 bases and J lost 1, with 9 bases in between. The CDR3 protein is CASRAGPQETQYF. The CDR3 DNA reads TGCGCCAGCAGGGCAGGGCCCCAAGAGACCCAGTACTTC.

The chain combines TRBV7-2 with TRBJ2-5; D remains ambiguous. The germline V gene encodes CDR1 SGHTA and CDR2 FQGNSA. CDR3 length equals 15 residues. V was trimmed by 2 bases and J by 0 bases, leaving 10 bases between them. This CDR3 reads CASSLLGRHQETQYF. The CDR3 DNA reads as TGTGCCAGCAGCTTATTGGGCAGGCACCAAGAGACCCAGTACTTC.

The sample holds many counts of this clonotype. The rearrangement joins TRBV20-1 to TRBJ2-5, with D possibly TRBD1 on 5 matching bases. This CDR3 comprises 12 residues. Germline V gene sequence: CDR1 DFQATT, CDR2 SNEGSKA (reference sequence). V lost 3 bases and J 5 bases, leaving 10 bases between the germline ends. DNA for the CDR3: TGCAGTGCTAGTCAGCAGGGTGAGACCCAGTACTTC. Translation gives CSASQQGETQYF.

This clonotype was detected only a few times. The chain joins TRBV28 to TRBJ2-1, with 7 nucleotides matching TRBD2. The CDR3 totals 14 residues. Germline-derived CDR1 and CDR2 are MDHEN and SYDVKM. Trimming took 5 bases from V and 8 from J; bases not matched to a gene: 9. CDR3 coding DNA: TGTGCCAGCAGTCTTGCCCAGCGGGGTGATGAGCAGTTCTTC. Translation gives CASSLAQRGDEQFF.

CDR3 in DNA: TGCAGTGCTTTCGCTAACTATGGCTACACCTTC. Protein product: CSAFANYGYTF. The chain joins TRBV20-1 to TRBJ1-2; no clear D gene. Trimming left V 5 bases short and J 0 bases short, with 4 bases between. The CDR3 sequence is 11 residues long. The germline CDR1 and CDR2 sequences are DFQATT and SNEGSKA (reference sequence).

The genes are TRBV12-3 or TRBV12-4 and TRBJ2-6; perhaps TRBD1 as D (6 bases). The CDR3 has 14 residues. Trimming cost V 8 bases and J 4 bases, with 12 bases left between them. Here the CDR3 reads CASLVGAGANVLTF. For the CDR3, the DNA is TGTGCCAGCCTCGTGGGGGCAGGGGCCAACGTCCTGACTTTC.

This chain connects TRBV6-1 to TRBJ2-7; tentative D call: TRBD2 (6 bases). Germline V CDR1 and CDR2: MNHNS, SASEGT. The CDR3 totals 16 residues. V was pared by 6 bases and J by 1 base, with 19 bases between. The CDR3 DNA is TGTGCCAGCAGGGAGATGGCCGGAGGGCATTCCTACGAGCAGTACTTC. Residues: CASREMAGGHSYEQYF.

V and J are TRBV20-1 and TRBJ1-5; TRBD1 aligns across 7 bases. V trimming: 6 bases; J trimming: 0 bases; junction bases outside the gene matches: 8. Germline assignment: CDR1 DFQATT and CDR2 SNEGSKA (reference sequence). This CDR3 is built from 15 residues. Here the CDR3 reads CSAVRDSYSNQPQHF. Here the CDR3 DNA reads TGCAGTGCAGTACGGGACAGCTATAGCAATCAGCCCCAGCATTTT.

This clonotype was recorded many times. This chain joins TRBV29-1 and TRBJ2-1, with a possible D match to TRBD2 (5 bases). CDR1 is SQVTM, CDR2 ANQGSEA, per germline. Trimming took 4 bases from V and 5 from J, leaving 9 bases between them. This CDR3 spans 12 amino acids. CDR3 loop: CSVGGSHNEQFF. The DNA of the CDR3 is TGCAGCGTTGGAGGGAGCCACAATGAGCAGTTCTTC.

The rearrangement links TRBV27 to TRBJ2-3; 7 bases are shared with TRBD1. This CDR3 spans 13 amino acids. J gave up 7 bases and V 5 bases, and 6 bases lay outside the gene matches. Germline V CDR1 and CDR2: MNHEY, SMNVEV (reference sequence). Here the CDR3 reads CASSQAGGYTQYF. The CDR3 DNA is TGTGCCAGCAGTCAAGCAGGGGGTTATACGCAGTATTTT.

The chain carries TRBV7-9 and TRBJ1-6, with D uncertain. This CDR3 is 14 amino acids long. Looked up from germline, CDR1 is SEHNR and CDR2 is FQNEAQ (reference sequence). V was shortened by 2 bases and J by 5 bases, with 7 bases between the two germline ends. The DNA of the CDR3 is TGTGCCAGCAGCTTAATGTCGGATAATTCACCCCTCCACTTT. It is translated as CASSLMSDNSPLHF.

Only a few counts were recorded for this clonotype. The CDR3 sequence: CASSRLEPGRRFPSRDEQFF. CDR3 coding DNA: TGTGCCAGCAGCCGCCTCGAACCGGGACGTAGGTTTCCCTCTCGGGATGAGCAGTTCTTC. V usage is TRBV2 and J usage is TRBJ2-1; D tentatively reads TRBD1 or TRBD2 (5 bases each). V was shortened by 6 bases and J by 8 bases, with 35 bases between the two germline ends. This CDR3 is 20 amino acids long. The germline CDR1 and CDR2 sequences are SNHLY and FYNNEI.

The chain combines TRBV25-1 with TRBJ1-4, with D uncertain. V was shortened by 4 bases and J by 4 bases, with 1 base between the two germline ends. CDR1 MGHDK and CDR2 SYGVNS come from the germline V gene. This CDR3 is built from 11 residues. CDR3 in DNA: TGTGCCAGCAGTGTTAATGAAAAACTGTTTTTT. This codes for CASSVNEKLFF.

This clonotype was counted between two and nine times. The genes are TRBV24-1 and TRBJ2-1; the match to TRBD1 covers 9 bases. Germline CDR1 KGHDR, CDR2 SFDVKD. Germline trimming cut 1 base from V and 8 bases from J; bases unmatched to any gene: 11. The CDR3 consists of 17 residues. The CDR3 DNA follows: TGTGCCACCAGTGATTTAAAAGGGACAGGGTTTATGGATGAGCAGTTCTTC. Its protein is CATSDLKGTGFMDEQFF.

The chain uses TRBV6-5 and TRBJ2-1; D may be TRBD2 (5 bases). The V end was cut by 4 bases, the J end by 7 bases, with 17 bases between. Germline-derived CDR1 and CDR2 are MNHEY and SVGAGI. The CDR3 is made up of 15 amino acids. Here the CDR3 DNA reads TGTGCCAGCAGTTTAGGCGGGCTAGCTAAGAATGAGCAGTTCTTC. Protein sequence: CASSLGGLAKNEQFF.

This clonotype has ten or more counts. The gene calls are TRBV12-3 or TRBV12-4 and TRBJ2-7; no firm D call. Trimming removed 3 bases from V and 1 base from J, with 10 bases in between. The CDR3 loop spans 14 amino acids. CDR3 in amino acids: CASSLGHGSYEQYF. The CDR3 nucleotides read TGTGCCAGCAGTTTGGGTCACGGATCCTACGAGCAGTACTTC.

The chain combines TRBV30 with TRBJ2-1; D ambiguous. CDR3 length: 12 amino acids. Between the trimmed V and J ends, which lost 2 bases and 2 bases, there was a span of 4 bases. Germline CDR1 GTSNPN, CDR2 SVGIG (reference sequence). For the CDR3, the DNA is TGTGCCTGGAGTCTCACCTACAATGAGCAGTTCTTC. It codes for CAWSLTYNEQFF.

This clonotype showed up just a few times. This chain joins TRBV10-3 and TRBJ2-6; maybe TRBD2 (6 bases). The V and J ends lost 7 bases and 2 bases respectively, with 9 bases between them. Germline CDR1 ENHRY, CDR2 SYGVKD. This CDR3 region has 14 residues. The DNA of the CDR3 is TGTGCCATCAAGGGACTTACTGGGGCCAACGTCCTGACTTTC. Amino acids: CAIKGLTGANVLTF.